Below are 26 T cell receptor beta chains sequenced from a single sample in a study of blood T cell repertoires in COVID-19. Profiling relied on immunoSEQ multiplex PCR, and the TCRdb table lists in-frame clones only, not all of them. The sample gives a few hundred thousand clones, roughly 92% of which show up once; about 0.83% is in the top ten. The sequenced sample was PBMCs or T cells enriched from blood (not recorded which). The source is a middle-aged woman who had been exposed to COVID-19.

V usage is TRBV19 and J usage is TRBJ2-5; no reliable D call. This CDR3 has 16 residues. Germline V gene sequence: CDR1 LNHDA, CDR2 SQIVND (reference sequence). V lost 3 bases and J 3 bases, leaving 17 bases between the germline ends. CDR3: CASSIGQAFLEETQYF. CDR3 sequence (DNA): TGTGCCAGTAGTATCGGTCAGGCCTTTCTCGAAGAGACCCAGTACTTC.

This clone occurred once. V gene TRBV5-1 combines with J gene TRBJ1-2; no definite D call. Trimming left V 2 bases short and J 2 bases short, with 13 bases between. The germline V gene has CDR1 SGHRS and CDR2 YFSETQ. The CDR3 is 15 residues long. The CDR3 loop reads CASSFELGGNYGYTF. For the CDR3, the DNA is TGCGCCAGCAGCTTCGAGCTAGGAGGAAACTATGGCTACACCTTC.

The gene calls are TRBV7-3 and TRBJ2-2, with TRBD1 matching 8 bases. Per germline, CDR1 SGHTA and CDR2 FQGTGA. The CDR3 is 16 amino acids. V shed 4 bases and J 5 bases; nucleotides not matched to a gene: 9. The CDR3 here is CASSYDRDRSTGELFF. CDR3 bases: TGTGCCAGCAGCTATGACCGGGACAGGTCGACCGGGGAGCTGTTTTTT.

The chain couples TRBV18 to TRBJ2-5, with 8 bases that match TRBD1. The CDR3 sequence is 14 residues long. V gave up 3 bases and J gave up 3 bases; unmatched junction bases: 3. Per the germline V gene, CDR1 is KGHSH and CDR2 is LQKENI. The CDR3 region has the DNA TGTGCCAGCTCACCCCAGACAGGGGAAGAGACCCAGTACTTC. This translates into CASSPQTGEETQYF. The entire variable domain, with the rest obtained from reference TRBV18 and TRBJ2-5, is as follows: NAGVMQNPRHLVRRRGQEARLRCSPMKGHSHVYWYRQLPEEGLKFMVYLQKENIIDESGMPKERFSAEFPKEGPSILRIQQVVRGDSAAYFCASSPQTGEETQYFGPGTRLLVL.

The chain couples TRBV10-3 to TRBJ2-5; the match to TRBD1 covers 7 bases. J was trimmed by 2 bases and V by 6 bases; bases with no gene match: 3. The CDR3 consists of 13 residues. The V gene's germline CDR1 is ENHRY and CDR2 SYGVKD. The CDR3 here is CAIRPGQQETQYF. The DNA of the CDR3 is TGTGCCATCAGGCCGGGACAGCAAGAGACCCAGTACTTC.

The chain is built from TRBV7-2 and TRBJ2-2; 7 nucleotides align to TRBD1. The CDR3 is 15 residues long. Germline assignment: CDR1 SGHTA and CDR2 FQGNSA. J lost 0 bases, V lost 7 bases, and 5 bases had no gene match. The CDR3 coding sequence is TGTGCCAGCAAGTCGACAGGGACGAACACCGGGGAGCTGTTTTTT. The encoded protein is CASKSTGTNTGELFF.

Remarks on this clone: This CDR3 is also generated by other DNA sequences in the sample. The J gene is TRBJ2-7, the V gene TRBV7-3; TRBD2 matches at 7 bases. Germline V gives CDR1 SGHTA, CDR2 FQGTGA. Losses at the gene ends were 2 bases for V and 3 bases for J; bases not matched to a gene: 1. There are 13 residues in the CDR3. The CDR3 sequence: CASSLGGDYEQYF. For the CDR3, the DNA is TGTGCCAGCAGCTTAGGGGGGGACTACGAGCAGTACTTC.

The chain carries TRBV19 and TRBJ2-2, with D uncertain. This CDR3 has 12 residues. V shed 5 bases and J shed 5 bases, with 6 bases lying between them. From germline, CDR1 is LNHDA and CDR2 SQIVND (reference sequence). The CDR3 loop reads CASSLSTGELFF. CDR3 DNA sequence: TGTGCCAGTAGTTTGAGTACCGGGGAGCTGTTTTTT.

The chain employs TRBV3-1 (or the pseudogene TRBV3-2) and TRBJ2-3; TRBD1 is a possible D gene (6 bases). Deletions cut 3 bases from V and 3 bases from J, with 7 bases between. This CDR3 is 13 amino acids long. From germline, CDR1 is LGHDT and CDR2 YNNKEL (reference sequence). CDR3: CASSHRGTDTQYF. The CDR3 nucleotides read TGTGCCAGCAGCCACAGGGGAACAGATACGCAGTATTTT.

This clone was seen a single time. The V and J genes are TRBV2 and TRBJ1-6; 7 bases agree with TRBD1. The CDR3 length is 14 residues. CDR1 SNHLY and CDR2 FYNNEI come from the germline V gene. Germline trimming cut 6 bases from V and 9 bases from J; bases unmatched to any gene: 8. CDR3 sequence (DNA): TGTGCCAGCAGGTATCAGGGGGTCGGTTCACCCCTCCACTTT. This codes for CASRYQGVGSPLHF.

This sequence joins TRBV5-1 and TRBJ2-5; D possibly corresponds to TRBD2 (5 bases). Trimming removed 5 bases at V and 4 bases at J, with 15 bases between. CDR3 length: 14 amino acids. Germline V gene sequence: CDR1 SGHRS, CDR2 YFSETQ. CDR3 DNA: TGCGCCAGCAGTTCCGACGGGGTCACAGAGACCCAGTACTTC. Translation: CASSSDGVTETQYF.

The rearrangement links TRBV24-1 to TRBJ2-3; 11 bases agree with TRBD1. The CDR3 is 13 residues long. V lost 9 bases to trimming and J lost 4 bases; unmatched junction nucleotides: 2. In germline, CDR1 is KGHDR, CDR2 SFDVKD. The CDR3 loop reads CATGDRGSDTQYF. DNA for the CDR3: TGTGCCACCGGGGACAGGGGGTCAGATACGCAGTATTTT.

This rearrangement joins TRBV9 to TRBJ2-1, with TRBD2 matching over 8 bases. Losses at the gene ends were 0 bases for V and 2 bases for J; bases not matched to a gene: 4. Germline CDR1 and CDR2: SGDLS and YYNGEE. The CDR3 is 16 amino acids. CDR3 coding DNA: TGTGCCAGCAGCGTAGGACGGGGGGGCGCCTACAATGAGCAGTTCTTC. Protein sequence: CASSVGRGGAYNEQFF.

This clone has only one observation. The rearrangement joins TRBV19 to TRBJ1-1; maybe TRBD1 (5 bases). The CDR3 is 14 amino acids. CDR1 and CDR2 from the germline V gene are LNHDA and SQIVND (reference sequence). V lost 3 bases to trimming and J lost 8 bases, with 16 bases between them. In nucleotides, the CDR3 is TGTGCCAGTAGTATGAATTACAGGTCGACCGAAGCTTTCTTT. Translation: CASSMNYRSTEAFF.

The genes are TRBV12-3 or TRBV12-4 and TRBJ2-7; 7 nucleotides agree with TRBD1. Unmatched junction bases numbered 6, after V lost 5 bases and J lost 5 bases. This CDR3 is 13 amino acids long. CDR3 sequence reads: CASSRDRANEQYF. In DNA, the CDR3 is TGTGCCAGCAGTCGCGACAGGGCCAACGAGCAGTACTTC.

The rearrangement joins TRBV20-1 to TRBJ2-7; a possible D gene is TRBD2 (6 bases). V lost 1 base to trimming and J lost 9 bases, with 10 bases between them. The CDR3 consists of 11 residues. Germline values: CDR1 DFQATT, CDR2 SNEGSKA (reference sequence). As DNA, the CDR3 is TGCAGTGCTAGAGCGGGGGTTGGGCAGTACTTC. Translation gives CSARAGVGQYF.

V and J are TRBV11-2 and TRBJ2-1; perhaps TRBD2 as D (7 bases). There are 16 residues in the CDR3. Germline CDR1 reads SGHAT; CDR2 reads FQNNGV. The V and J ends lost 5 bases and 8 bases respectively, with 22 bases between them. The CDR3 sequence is CASSTRGGHRVDEQFF. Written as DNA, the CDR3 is TGTGCCAGCAGCACACGCGGGGGCCACCGAGTGGATGAGCAGTTCTTC.

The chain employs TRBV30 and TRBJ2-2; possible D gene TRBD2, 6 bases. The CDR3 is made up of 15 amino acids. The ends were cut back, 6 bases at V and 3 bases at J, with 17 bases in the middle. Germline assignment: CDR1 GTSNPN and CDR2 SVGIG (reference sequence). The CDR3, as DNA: TGTGCCTGCTCCACTTCGAGCGGGCACACCGGGGAGCTGTTTTTT. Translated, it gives CACSTSSGHTGELFF.

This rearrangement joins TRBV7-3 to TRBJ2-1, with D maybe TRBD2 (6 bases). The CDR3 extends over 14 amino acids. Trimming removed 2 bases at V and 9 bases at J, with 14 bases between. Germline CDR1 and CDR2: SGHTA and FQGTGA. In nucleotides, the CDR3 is TGTGCCAGCAGCTTAGGGGGAGGCCTGGGTGAGCAGTTCTTC. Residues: CASSLGGGLGEQFF.

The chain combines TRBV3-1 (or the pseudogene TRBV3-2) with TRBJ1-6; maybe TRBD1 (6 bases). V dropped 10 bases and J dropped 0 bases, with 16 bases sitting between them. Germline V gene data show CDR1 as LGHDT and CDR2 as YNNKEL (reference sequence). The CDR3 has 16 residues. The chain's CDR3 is CATRDRQSSYNSPLHF. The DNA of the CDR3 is TGTGCCACCCGAGACAGGCAAAGCTCCTATAATTCACCCCTCCACTTT.

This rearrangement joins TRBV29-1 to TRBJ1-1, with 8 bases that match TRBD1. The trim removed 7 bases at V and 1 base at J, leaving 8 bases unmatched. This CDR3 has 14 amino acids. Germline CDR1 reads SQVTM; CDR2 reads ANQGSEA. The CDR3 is CSAYIGTGNTEAFF. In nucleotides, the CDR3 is TGCAGCGCCTATATCGGGACAGGGAACACTGAAGCTTTCTTT.

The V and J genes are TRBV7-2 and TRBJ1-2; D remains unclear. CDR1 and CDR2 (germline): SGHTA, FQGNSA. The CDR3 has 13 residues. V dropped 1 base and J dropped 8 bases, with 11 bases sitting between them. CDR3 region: CASSLGAATGYTF. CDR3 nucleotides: TGTGCCAGCAGCTTAGGGGCAGCCACGGGCTACACCTTC.

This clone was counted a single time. CDR3 DNA: TGCAGTGCTAGTGGTATGGGGCGCTTCACTGAAGCTTTCTTT. Translation gives CSASGMGRFTEAFF. The gene calls are TRBV20-1 and TRBJ1-1; the D gene is possibly TRBD1 (5 bases). Germline V gene sequence: CDR1 DFQATT, CDR2 SNEGSKA (reference sequence). CDR3 length equals 14 residues. Trimming removed 3 bases from V and 4 bases from J, with 15 bases in between.

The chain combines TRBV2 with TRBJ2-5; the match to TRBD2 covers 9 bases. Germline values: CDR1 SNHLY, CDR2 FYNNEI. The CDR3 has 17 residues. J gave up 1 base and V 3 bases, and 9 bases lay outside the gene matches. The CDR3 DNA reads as TGTGCCAGCAGTGATTTTCGGCGGGGGGGACTCCAAGAGACCCAGTACTTC. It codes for CASSDFRRGGLQETQYF.

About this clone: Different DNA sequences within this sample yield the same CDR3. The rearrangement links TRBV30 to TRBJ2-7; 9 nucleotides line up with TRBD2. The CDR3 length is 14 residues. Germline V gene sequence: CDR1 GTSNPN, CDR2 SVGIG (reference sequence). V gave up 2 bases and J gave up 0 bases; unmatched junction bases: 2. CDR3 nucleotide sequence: TGTGCCTGGAGTAGCGGGGGGAGCTCCTACGAGCAGTACTTC. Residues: CAWSSGGSSYEQYF.

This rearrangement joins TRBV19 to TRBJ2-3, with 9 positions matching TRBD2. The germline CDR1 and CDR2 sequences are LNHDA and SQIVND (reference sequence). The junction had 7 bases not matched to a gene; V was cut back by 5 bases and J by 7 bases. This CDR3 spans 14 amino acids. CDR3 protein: CASSRGGGANTQYF. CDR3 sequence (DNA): TGTGCCAGTAGTCGTGGCGGGGGGGCAAATACGCAGTATTTT.